Below, 14 T cell receptor beta chains from the same sample are listed, as sequenced in a study of T cell responses to AZD1222 COVID-19 vaccine. Profiling relied on immunoSEQ multiplex PCR, and the TCRdb table lists in-frame clones only, not all of them. Here the sample spans more than 95,000 clones, around 92% being singletons. The input for sequencing was peripheral blood, taken on day 0 of AZD1222 vaccination. These receptor sequences come from an adult in good health.

The chain employs TRBV4-3 and TRBJ2-1, with 9 bases lining up with TRBD2. V was clipped by 6 bases and J by 4 bases; unmatched bases: 7. The germline V gene has CDR1 LGHNA and CDR2 YSLEER. CDR3 length: 15 residues. The CDR3 region has the DNA TGCGCCAGCAGTCGGCTAGCGGGACCATACAATGAGCAGTTCTTC. It yields the protein CASSRLAGPYNEQFF.

The chain recombines TRBV5-1 with TRBJ2-1, with 15 bases identical to TRBD2. J gave up 0 bases and V 5 bases, and 12 bases lay outside the gene matches. Per the germline V gene, CDR1 is SGHRS and CDR2 is YFSETQ. This CDR3 region has 20 residues. CDR3 sequence reads: CASSSTRTSGRVSSYNEQFF. CDR3 coding DNA: TGCGCCAGCAGTTCTACTCGGACTAGCGGGAGGGTCAGCTCCTACAATGAGCAGTTCTTC. Supplemented by reference TRBV5-1 and TRBJ2-1, the full variable domain reads KAGVTQTPRYLIKTRGQQVTLSCSPISGHRSVSWYQQTPGQGLQFLFEYFSETQRNKGNFPGRFSGRQFSNSRSEMNVSTLELGDSALYLCASSSTRTSGRVSSYNEQFFGPGTRLTVL.

This rearrangement joins TRBV6-5 to TRBJ1-1; 7 bases line up with TRBD1. This CDR3 is 15 amino acids long. V trimming: 6 bases; J trimming: 0 bases; junction bases outside the gene matches: 7. CDR1 is MNHEY and CDR2 is SVGAGI in the germline V gene. CDR3 sequence (DNA): TGTGCCAGCAGCCAGACAGGGCTCATGAACACTGAAGCTTTCTTT. Protein: CASSQTGLMNTEAFF.

The chain joins TRBV24-1 to TRBJ2-1, with D possibly matching TRBD2 (6 bases). Germline CDR1 reads KGHDR; CDR2 reads SFDVKD. Trimming removed 4 bases from V and 10 bases from J, with 13 bases in between. This CDR3 contains 13 residues. This CDR3 is CATSDSSSVEQFF. The CDR3 DNA sequence: TGTGCCACCAGTGACTCCTCTAGCGTGGAGCAGTTCTTC.

CDR3 DNA: TGTGCCAGCAGCCCCTTCCCAGGGGGTACAGAAGCTTTCTTT. Translation gives CASSPFPGGTEAFF. The J gene is TRBJ1-1, the V gene TRBV11-2, with 7 bases matching TRBD1. The junction had 11 bases not matched to a gene; V was cut back by 5 bases and J by 8 bases. Germline V lookup: CDR1 SGHAT, CDR2 FQNNGV. The CDR3 extends over 14 amino acids.

The chain is built from TRBV29-1 and TRBJ2-5; 7 bases are shared with TRBD1. CDR1 is SQVTM and CDR2 is ANQGSEA in the germline V gene. Trimming removed 0 bases from V and 1 base from J; junction bases left unmatched: 14. This CDR3 spans 18 amino acids. The CDR3 DNA is TGCAGCGTTGAAGATATACAAGAACAGGGGAACTCCCAAGAGACCCAGTACTTC. Protein sequence: CSVEDIQEQGNSQETQYF.

This clone was found once. J is TRBJ2-7 and V is TRBV4-1, with D perhaps TRBD1 (6 bases). V was pared by 1 base and J by 3 bases, with 19 bases between. The CDR3 loop spans 17 amino acids. Germline V gene data show CDR1 as MGHRA and CDR2 as YSYEKL. The CDR3 bases are TGCGCCAGCAGCCAAGGGGAAAAGCGTCAGGGGCGCTACGAGCAGTACTTC. It is translated as CASSQGEKRQGRYEQYF.

V and J are TRBV4-1 and TRBJ1-5, with no clear D. Per the germline V gene, CDR1 is MGHRA and CDR2 is YSYEKL. The CDR3 spans 14 residues. The V and J ends lost 4 bases and 3 bases respectively, with 10 bases between them. The CDR3 coding sequence is TGCGCCAGCAGCCCCGGACCGACCAATCAGCCCCAGCATTTT. Translated: CASSPGPTNQPQHF.

The chain couples TRBV7-2 to TRBJ2-2; D is perhaps TRBD1 (6 bases). The CDR3 loop spans 15 amino acids. Germline V gene lookup returns CDR1 SGHTA and CDR2 FQGNSA. Deletions cut 1 base from V and 6 bases from J, with 12 bases between. The CDR3 is CASSLVPRTAGELFF. CDR3 DNA sequence: TGTGCCAGCAGCTTAGTTCCCCGGACAGCCGGGGAGCTGTTTTTT.

V and J are TRBV5-4 and TRBJ2-7, with 8 bases lining up with TRBD1. Germline CDR1 SGHNT, CDR2 YYREEE (reference sequence). The CDR3 has 14 residues. Trimming took 3 bases from V and 6 from J; bases not matched to a gene: 8. CDR3 bases: TGTGCCAGCAGCTACCCAGGGGGCTTAAGCGAGCAGTACTTC. Protein sequence: CASSYPGGLSEQYF.

The gene calls are TRBV9 and TRBJ2-1; maybe TRBD1 (6 bases). Germline V gene sequence: CDR1 SGDLS, CDR2 YYNGEE. The CDR3 contains 15 residues. Trimming removed 1 base at V and 6 bases at J, with 14 bases between. The DNA for the CDR3 is TGTGCCAGCAGCGTAAACTGGCAGGACAGCAATGAGCAGTTCTTC. It is translated as CASSVNWQDSNEQFF.

This clone was seen only a few times. The gene calls are TRBV9 and TRBJ1-6; D unclear. The CDR3 sequence is 16 residues long. V lost 0 bases to trimming and J lost 6 bases, with 13 bases between them. Germline CDR1 is SGDLS and CDR2 is YYNGEE. In DNA form, the CDR3 reads TGTGCCAGCAGCGTAGAACCTGGACTGATTAATTCACCCCTCCACTTT. Amino acid sequence: CASSVEPGLINSPLHF.

The rearrangement uses TRBV5-1 and TRBJ2-2, with 11 bases aligning to TRBD2. Trimming cost V 0 bases and J 6 bases; bases outside gene matches: 4. This CDR3 region has 16 residues. Looked up from germline, CDR1 is SGHRS and CDR2 is YFSETQ. As DNA, the CDR3 is TGCGCCAGCAGCTTGGGACTAGCGGGAAGGTCCGGGGAGCTGTTTTTT. Amino acid sequence: CASSLGLAGRSGELFF.

The rearrangement uses TRBV3-1 (or the pseudogene TRBV3-2) and TRBJ1-4; TRBD1 might be the D (5 bases). This CDR3 contains 16 residues. Trimming removed 4 bases at V and 0 bases at J, with 12 bases between. Germline-derived CDR1 and CDR2 are LGHDT and YNNKEL (reference sequence). CDR3 bases: TGTGCCAGCAGCCCCCCCGCGGGGGCAACTAATGAAAAACTGTTTTTT. It encodes CASSPPAGATNEKLFF.